This T cell receptor (beta chain) derives from a study of blood T cell repertoires in COVID-19. Study information: The United States, Italy and Spain supplied acute and convalescent COVID-19 samples. T cells, B-cell-depleted T cells, or PBMCs provided the cDNA or gDNA that served as material.

Germline V lookup: CDR1 LGHDT, CDR2 YNNKEL (reference sequence). This CDR3 region has 16 residues. V lost 0 bases and J lost 7; bases outside the gene matches: 12. Data came from immunoSEQ multiplex PCR; TCRdb stores just in-frame clones and leaves some out. The sample records 250,000 or so clones, approximately 91% being singletons. The V call is TRBV3-1 (or the pseudogene TRBV3-2), the J call TRBJ2-7, with 7 bases identical to TRBD2. The TCR originated in a woman aged 35 to 49 who had recovered from COVID-19. Sequenced material: peripheral blood. CDR3 nucleotides: TGTGCCAGCAGCCAAGATCGGGGGACTATTCTAAGAGAGCAGTACTTC. Its protein product is CASSQDRGTILREQYF.